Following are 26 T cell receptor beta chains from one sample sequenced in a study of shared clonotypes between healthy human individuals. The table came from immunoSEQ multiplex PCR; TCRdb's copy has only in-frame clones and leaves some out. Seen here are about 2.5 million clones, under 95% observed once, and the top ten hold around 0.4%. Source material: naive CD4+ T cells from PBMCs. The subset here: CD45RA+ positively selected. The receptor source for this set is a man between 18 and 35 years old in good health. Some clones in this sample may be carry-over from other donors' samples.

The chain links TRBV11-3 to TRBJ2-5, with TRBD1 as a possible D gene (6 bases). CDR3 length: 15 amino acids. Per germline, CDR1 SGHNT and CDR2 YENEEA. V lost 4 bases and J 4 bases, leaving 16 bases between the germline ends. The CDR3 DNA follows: TGTGCCAGCAGCTCGGGACAAGGGCTGGGAGAGACCCAGTACTTC. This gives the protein CASSSGQGLGETQYF.

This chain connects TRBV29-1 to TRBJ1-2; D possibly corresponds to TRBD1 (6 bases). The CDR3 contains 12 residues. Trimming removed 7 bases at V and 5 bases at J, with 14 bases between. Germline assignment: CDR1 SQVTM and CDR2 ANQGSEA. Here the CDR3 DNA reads TGCAGCGGATCGGACAGAGGATATGGCTACACCTTC. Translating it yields CSGSDRGYGYTF.

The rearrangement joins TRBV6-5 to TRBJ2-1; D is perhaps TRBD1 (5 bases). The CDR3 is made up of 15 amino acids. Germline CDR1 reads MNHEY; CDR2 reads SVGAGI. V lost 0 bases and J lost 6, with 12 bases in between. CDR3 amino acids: CASSYSDSLGNEQFF. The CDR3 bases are TGTGCCAGCAGTTACTCTGACAGCCTAGGCAATGAGCAGTTCTTC.

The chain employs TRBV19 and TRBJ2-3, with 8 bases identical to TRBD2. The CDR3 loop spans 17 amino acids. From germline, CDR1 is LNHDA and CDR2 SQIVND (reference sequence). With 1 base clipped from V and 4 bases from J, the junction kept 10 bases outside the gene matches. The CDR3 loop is CASSIGVAGRSSDTQYF. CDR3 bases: TGTGCCAGTAGTATAGGAGTAGCGGGACGTAGTTCAGATACGCAGTATTTT.

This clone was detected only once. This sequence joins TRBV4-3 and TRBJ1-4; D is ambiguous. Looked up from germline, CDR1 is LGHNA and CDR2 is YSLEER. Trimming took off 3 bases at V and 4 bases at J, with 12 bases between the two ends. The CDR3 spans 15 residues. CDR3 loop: CASSQRRRNNEKLFF. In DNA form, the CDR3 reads TGCGCCAGCAGCCAGAGGCGACGGAATAATGAAAAACTGTTTTTT.

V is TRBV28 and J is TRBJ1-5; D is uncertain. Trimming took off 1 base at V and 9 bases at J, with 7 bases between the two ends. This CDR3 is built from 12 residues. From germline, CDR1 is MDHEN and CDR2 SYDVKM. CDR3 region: CASSLSGVPQHF. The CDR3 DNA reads TGTGCCAGCAGTTTATCGGGTGTGCCCCAGCATTTT.

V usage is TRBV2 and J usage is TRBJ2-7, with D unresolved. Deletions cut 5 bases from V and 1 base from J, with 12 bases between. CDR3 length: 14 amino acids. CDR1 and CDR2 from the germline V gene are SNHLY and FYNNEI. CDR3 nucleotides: TGTGCCAGCAGTACGGACCGACGTTCCTACGAGCAGTACTTC. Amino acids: CASSTDRRSYEQYF.

The DNA for the CDR3 is TGTGCCAGCAGTAATCCTTATCAGCCCCAGCATTTT. Translating gives CASSNPYQPQHF. V is TRBV28 and J is TRBJ1-5; D gene uncertain. The germline CDR1 and CDR2 sequences are MDHEN and SYDVKM. Trimming pared 5 bases from V and 5 bases from J, leaving 7 bases between. The CDR3 has 12 residues. The complete variable domain, with remaining parts taken from reference TRBV28 and TRBJ1-5, reads DVKVTQSSRYLVKRTGEKVFLECVQDMDHENMFWYRQDPGLGLRLIYFSYDVKMKEKGDIPEGYSVSREKKERFSLILESASTNQTSMYLCASSNPYQPQHFGDGTRLSIL.

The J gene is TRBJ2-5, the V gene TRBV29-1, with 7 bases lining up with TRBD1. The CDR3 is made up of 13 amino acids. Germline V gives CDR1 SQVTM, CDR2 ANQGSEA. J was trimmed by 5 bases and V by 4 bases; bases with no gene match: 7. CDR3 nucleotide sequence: TGCAGCGTTGGTAACAGGGGACGGGAGACCCAGTACTTC. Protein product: CSVGNRGRETQYF.

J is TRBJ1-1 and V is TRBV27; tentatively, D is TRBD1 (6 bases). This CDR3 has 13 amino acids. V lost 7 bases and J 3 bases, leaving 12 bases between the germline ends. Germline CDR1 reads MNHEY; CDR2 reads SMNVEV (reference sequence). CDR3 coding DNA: TGTGCCAGCACGCATCCAGGGGACACTGAAGCTTTCTTT. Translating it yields CASTHPGDTEAFF.

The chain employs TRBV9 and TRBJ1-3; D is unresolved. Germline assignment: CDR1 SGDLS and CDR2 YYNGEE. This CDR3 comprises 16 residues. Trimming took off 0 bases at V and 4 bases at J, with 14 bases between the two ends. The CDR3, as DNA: TGTGCCAGCAGCGTAGGATATGGGGTAACAGGAAACACCATATATTTT. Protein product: CASSVGYGVTGNTIYF.

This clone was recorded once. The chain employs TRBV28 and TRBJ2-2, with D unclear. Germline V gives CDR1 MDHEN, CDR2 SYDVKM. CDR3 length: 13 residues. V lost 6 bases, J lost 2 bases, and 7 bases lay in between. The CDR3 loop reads CASRTYNTGELFF. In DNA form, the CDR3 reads TGTGCCAGCAGAACCTACAACACCGGGGAGCTGTTTTTT. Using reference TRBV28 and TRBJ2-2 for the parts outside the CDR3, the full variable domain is DVKVTQSSRYLVKRTGEKVFLECVQDMDHENMFWYRQDPGLGLRLIYFSYDVKMKEKGDIPEGYSVSREKKERFSLILESASTNQTSMYLCASRTYNTGELFFGEGSRLTVL.

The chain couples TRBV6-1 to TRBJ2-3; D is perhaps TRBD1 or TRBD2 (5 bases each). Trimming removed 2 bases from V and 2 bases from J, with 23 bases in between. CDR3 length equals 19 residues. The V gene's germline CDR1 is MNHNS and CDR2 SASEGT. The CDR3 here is CASSEIRGGWSGLTDTQYF. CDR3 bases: TGTGCCAGCAGTGAAATCCGGGGCGGGTGGAGCGGACTCACAGATACGCAGTATTTT.

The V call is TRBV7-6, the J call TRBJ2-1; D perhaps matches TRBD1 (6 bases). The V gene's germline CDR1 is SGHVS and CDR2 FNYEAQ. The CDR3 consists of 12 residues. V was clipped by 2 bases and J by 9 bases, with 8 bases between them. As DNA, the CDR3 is TGTGCCAGCAGCTTACTCAGGGGTGAGCAGTTCTTC. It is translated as CASSLLRGEQFF.

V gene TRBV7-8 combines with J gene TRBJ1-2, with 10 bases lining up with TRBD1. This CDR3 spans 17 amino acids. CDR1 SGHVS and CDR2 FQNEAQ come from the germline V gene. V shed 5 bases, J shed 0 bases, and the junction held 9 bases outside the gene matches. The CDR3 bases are TGTGCCAGCAGCCCCAGACAGGGGGCGGCTCCTAACTATGGCTACACCTTC. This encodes CASSPRQGAAPNYGYTF.

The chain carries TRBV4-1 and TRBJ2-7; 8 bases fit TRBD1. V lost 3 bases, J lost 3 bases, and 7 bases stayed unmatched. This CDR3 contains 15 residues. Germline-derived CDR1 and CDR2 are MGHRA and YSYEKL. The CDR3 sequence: CASSHPGTGRYEQYF. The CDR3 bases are TGCGCCAGCAGCCACCCCGGGACAGGACGCTACGAGCAGTACTTC.

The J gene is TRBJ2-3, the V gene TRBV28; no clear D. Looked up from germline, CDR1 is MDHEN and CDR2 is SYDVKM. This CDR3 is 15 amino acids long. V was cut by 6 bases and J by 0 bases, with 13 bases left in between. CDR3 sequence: CASRGYRHSTDTQYF. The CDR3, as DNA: TGTGCCAGCAGGGGGTACAGACATAGCACAGATACGCAGTATTTT. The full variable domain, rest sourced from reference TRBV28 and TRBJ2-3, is DVKVTQSSRYLVKRTGEKVFLECVQDMDHENMFWYRQDPGLGLRLIYFSYDVKMKEKGDIPEGYSVSREKKERFSLILESASTNQTSMYLCASRGYRHSTDTQYFGPGTRLTVL.

The CDR3 bases are TGTGCCAGCAGCAACAGGGGTGATTCACCCCTCCACTTT. It encodes CASSNRGDSPLHF. The rearrangement links TRBV5-6 to TRBJ1-6, with 7 bases matching TRBD1. The CDR3 is made up of 13 amino acids. Unmatched junction bases numbered 3, after V lost 4 bases and J lost 8 bases. Per germline, CDR1 SGHDT and CDR2 YYEEEE.

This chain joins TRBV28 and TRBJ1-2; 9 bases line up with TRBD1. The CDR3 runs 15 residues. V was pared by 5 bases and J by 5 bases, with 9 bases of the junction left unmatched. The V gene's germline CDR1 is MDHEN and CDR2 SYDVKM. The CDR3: CASSPNTGGGYGYTF. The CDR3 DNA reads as TGTGCCAGCAGTCCCAACACAGGGGGCGGGTATGGCTACACCTTC.

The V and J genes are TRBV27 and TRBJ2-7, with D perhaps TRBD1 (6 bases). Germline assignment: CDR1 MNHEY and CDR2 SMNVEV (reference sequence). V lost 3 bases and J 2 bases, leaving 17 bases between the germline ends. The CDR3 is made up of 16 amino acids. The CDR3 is CASSLGARWYTYEQYF. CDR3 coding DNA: TGTGCCAGCAGTTTGGGGGCCCGGTGGTACACCTACGAGCAGTACTTC.

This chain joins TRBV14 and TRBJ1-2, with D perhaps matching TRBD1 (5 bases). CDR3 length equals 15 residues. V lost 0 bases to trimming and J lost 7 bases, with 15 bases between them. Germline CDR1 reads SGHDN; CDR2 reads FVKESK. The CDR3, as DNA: TGTGCCAGCAGCCAAGAATTGGGGGACCGGCGTGGCTACACCTTC. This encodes CASSQELGDRRGYTF.

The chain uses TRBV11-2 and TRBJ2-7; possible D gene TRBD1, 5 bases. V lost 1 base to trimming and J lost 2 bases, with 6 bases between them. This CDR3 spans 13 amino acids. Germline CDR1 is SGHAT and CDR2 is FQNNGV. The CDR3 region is CASSLAGPYEQYF. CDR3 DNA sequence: TGTGCCAGCAGCTTAGCAGGGCCCTACGAGCAGTACTTC.

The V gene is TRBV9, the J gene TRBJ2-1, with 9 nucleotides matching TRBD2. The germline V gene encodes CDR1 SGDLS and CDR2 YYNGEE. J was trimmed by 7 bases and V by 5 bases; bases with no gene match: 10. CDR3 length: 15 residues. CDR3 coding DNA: TGTGCCAGCAGTCGCTTAGCGGGAGAGGCGAATGAGCAGTTCTTC. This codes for CASSRLAGEANEQFF. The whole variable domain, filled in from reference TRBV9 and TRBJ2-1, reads DSGVTQTPKHLITATGQRVTLRCSPRSGDLSVYWYQQSLDQGLQFLIQYYNGEERAKGNILERFSAQQFPDLHSELNLSSLELGDSALYFCASSRLAGEANEQFFGPGTRLTVL.

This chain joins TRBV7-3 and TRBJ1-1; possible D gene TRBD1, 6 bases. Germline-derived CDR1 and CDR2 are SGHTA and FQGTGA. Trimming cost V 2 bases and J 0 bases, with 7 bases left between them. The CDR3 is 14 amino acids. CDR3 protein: CASSLGQLNTEAFF. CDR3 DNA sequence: TGTGCCAGCAGCTTAGGACAGCTGAACACTGAAGCTTTCTTT.

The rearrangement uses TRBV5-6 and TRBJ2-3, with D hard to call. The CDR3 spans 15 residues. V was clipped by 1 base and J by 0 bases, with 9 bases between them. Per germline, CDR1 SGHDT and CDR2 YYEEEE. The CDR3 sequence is CASSLSPWSTDTQYF. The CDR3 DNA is TGTGCCAGCAGCTTGAGTCCCTGGAGCACAGATACGCAGTATTTT.

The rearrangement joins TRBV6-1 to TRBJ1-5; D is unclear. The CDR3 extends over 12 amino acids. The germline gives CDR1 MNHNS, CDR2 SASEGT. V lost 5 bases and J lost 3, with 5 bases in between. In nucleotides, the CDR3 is TGTGCCAGCAGTCAATACAATCAGCCCCAGCATTTT. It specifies CASSQYNQPQHF.